These 32 T cell receptor beta chains were all obtained from the same sample, sequenced in a study of blood T cell repertoires in COVID-19 (dated by TCRdb to about 2020). Library creation used the immunoSEQ multiplex PCR assay. Entries here come from immuneACCESS through TCRdb and include only in-frame sequences with V and J called. Some clones fail to appear in such tables; in the studies checked, an unresolved V gene covers under half of the shortfall, and the cause of the remainder is unknown. This sample has tens of thousands of clones in its table, and 70% to 85% of those were observed once. The ten largest clones capture around 25% of the sample. Sequencing was done on a sample of peripheral blood. The source of these receptors is a man between 60 and 70 years old with acute or convalescent COVID-19.

The V gene is TRBV2, the J gene TRBJ1-2; a possible D gene is TRBD1 (6 bases). The CDR3 consists of 15 residues. The germline gives CDR1 SNHLY, CDR2 FYNNEI. Trimming left V 6 bases short and J 4 bases short, with 18 bases between. CDR3 residues: CASRESGAVGYGYTF. The CDR3 DNA reads as TGTGCCAGCAGGGAGTCAGGGGCAGTTGGCTATGGCTACACCTTC.

In this sample, this clone turned up a few times. This rearrangement joins TRBV19 to TRBJ1-1, with a possible D match to TRBD1 (6 bases). The germline V gene encodes CDR1 LNHDA and CDR2 SQIVND (reference sequence). Trimming pared 7 bases from V and 2 bases from J, leaving 14 bases between. The CDR3 spans 14 residues. As DNA, the CDR3 is TGTGCCAGTACAACAGGGTTGTTAAACACTGAAGCTTTCTTT. It is translated as CASTTGLLNTEAFF.

The rearrangement joins TRBV28 to TRBJ2-7, with D perhaps TRBD1 (5 bases). The germline V and J ends were trimmed by 3 bases and 1 base, with 13 bases remaining between them. Germline CDR1 is MDHEN and CDR2 is SYDVKM. The CDR3 consists of 15 residues. The CDR3 nucleotides read TGTGCCAGCAGTTTTCACCAGGGTAAATCCTACGAGCAGTACTTC. As protein: CASSFHQGKSYEQYF.

The chain is built from TRBV7-2 and TRBJ2-5; D is possibly TRBD1 (7 bases). V gave up 8 bases and J gave up 2 bases, with 21 bases separating them. CDR3 length: 16 residues. Germline V lookup: CDR1 SGHTA, CDR2 FQGNSA. DNA for the CDR3: TGTGCCAGCTCCCAGGGGGGCATTCAGGTTCAAGAGACCCAGTACTTC. Its protein product is CASSQGGIQVQETQYF.

The V call is TRBV27, the J call TRBJ1-5; 9 bases agree with TRBD1. Losses at the gene ends were 4 bases for V and 0 bases for J; bases not matched to a gene: 4. The V gene's germline CDR1 is MNHEY and CDR2 SMNVEV (reference sequence). CDR3 length: 16 residues. The CDR3 is CASSSTGGYSNQPQHF. In DNA form, the CDR3 reads TGTGCCAGCAGTTCGACAGGGGGATATAGCAATCAGCCCCAGCATTTT.

This sequence joins TRBV18 and TRBJ1-6; D is undetermined. The CDR3 spans 12 residues. Germline V CDR1 and CDR2: KGHSH, LQKENI. Trimming took off 6 bases at V and 7 bases at J, with 7 bases between the two ends. The CDR3 region has the DNA TGTGCCAGCTCCCACGGGAATTCACCCCTCCACTTT. Translated, it gives CASSHGNSPLHF. Combining the CDR3 with reference TRBV18 and TRBJ1-6 gives the whole variable domain NAGVMQNPRHLVRRRGQEARLRCSPMKGHSHVYWYRQLPEEGLKFMVYLQKENIIDESGMPKERFSAEFPKEGPSILRIQQVVRGDSAAYFCASSHGNSPLHFGNGTRLTVT.

The chain couples TRBV9 to TRBJ1-4; tentative D call: TRBD1 (6 bases). The CDR3 is 14 amino acids. Between the trimmed V and J ends, which lost 2 bases and 7 bases, there was a span of 12 bases. Germline loops: CDR1 SGDLS, CDR2 YYNGEE. The CDR3 region is CASSVRGAREKLFF. CDR3 nucleotide sequence: TGTGCCAGCAGCGTTCGGGGGGCGCGTGAAAAACTGTTTTTT.

The gene calls are TRBV5-5 and TRBJ2-1; 9 nucleotides match TRBD1. Germline CDR1 SGHKS, CDR2 YYEKEE (reference sequence). V was pared by 0 bases and J by 12 bases, with 7 bases of the junction left unmatched. This CDR3 comprises 14 residues. CDR3 protein: CASSLEGQTGGQFF. For the CDR3, the DNA is TGTGCCAGCAGCTTGGAGGGGCAGACAGGGGGGCAGTTCTTC.

V usage is TRBV28 and J usage is TRBJ1-4, with D possibly TRBD1 on 5 matching bases. This CDR3 is 16 amino acids long. V was pared by 10 bases and J by 2 bases, with 20 bases between. In germline, CDR1 is MDHEN, CDR2 SYDVKM. For the CDR3, the DNA is TGTGCCACACAAACGACAAGGGGTTATACTAATGAAAAACTGTTTTTT. This sequence encodes CATQTTRGYTNEKLFF. The whole variable domain, remainder taken from reference TRBV28 and TRBJ1-4, is DVKVTQSSRYLVKRTGEKVFLECVQDMDHENMFWYRQDPGLGLRLIYFSYDVKMKEKGDIPEGYSVSREKKERFSLILESASTNQTSMYLCATQTTRGYTNEKLFFGSGTQLSVL.

V usage is TRBV19 and J usage is TRBJ1-5; a weak D match, TRBD1 (5 bases). With 2 bases removed from V and 2 bases from J, the gap between germline ends came to 13 bases. The CDR3 contains 16 residues. Germline V gene lookup returns CDR1 LNHDA and CDR2 SQIVND (reference sequence). For the CDR3, the DNA is TGTGCCAGTAGTATATCGTCGGGCAGGGGCAATCAGCCCCAGCATTTT. This gives the protein CASSISSGRGNQPQHF.

V gene TRBV28 combines with J gene TRBJ2-5; 8 bases fit TRBD1. The CDR3 spans 16 residues. Germline V gives CDR1 MDHEN, CDR2 SYDVKM. The V and J ends lost 8 bases and 5 bases, in that order; junction bases with no gene match: 16. The CDR3 sequence: CASVHRGTGFGETQYF. The CDR3 nucleotides are TGTGCCAGCGTACATAGAGGGACAGGATTTGGGGAGACCCAGTACTTC.

The genes are TRBV5-1 and TRBJ1-6, with 9 bases matching TRBD1. CDR1 is SGHRS and CDR2 is YFSETQ in the germline V gene. This CDR3 contains 14 residues. The ends lost 4 bases at V and 10 bases at J; junction bases unmatched: 6. The CDR3 here is CASSNGTGRSPLHF. The CDR3 DNA reads as TGCGCCAGCAGCAACGGGACAGGGAGATCACCCCTCCACTTT.

Regarding this clone: At the DNA level, this CDR3 is encoded by other sequences in the same sample as well. The genes are TRBV4-2 and TRBJ2-3; TRBD2 agrees at 10 bases. Germline V gives CDR1 LGHNA, CDR2 YNFKEQ. The CDR3 is 16 amino acids. Trimming at V came to 0 bases and at J to 3 bases, leaving 3 bases not matched to a gene. The CDR3 spells CASSQDPAGGTDTQYF. The CDR3 DNA is TGTGCCAGCAGCCAAGATCCAGCGGGGGGGACAGATACGCAGTATTTT.

The chain joins TRBV2 to TRBJ2-1; 13 nucleotides match TRBD2. The junction had 16 bases not matched to a gene; V was cut back by 7 bases and J by 7 bases. The CDR3 contains 18 residues. Germline CDR1 and CDR2: SNHLY and FYNNEI. The CDR3 protein is CASTSGLAGPSRWNEQFF. The DNA for the CDR3 is TGTGCCAGCACTTCGGGACTAGCGGGGCCTTCAAGGTGGAATGAGCAGTTCTTC. Based on the CDR3 plus reference TRBV2 and TRBJ2-1, the full variable domain is EPEVTQTPSHQVTQMGQEVILRCVPISNHLYFYWYRQILGQKVEFLVSFYNNEISEKSEIFDDQFSVERPDGSNFTLKIRSTKLEDSAMYFCASTSGLAGPSRWNEQFFGPGTRLTVL.

The chain recombines TRBV19 with TRBJ2-1, with D uncertain. The V gene's germline CDR1 is LNHDA and CDR2 SQIVND (reference sequence). Trimming took 3 bases from V and 4 from J, leaving 10 bases between them. The CDR3 runs to 14 residues. In DNA form, the CDR3 reads TGTGCCAGTAGTATCGACGAGACATACAATGAGCAGTTCTTC. It codes for CASSIDETYNEQFF.

The chain uses TRBV5-4 and TRBJ1-1; 8 bases match TRBD1. Germline V lookup: CDR1 SGHNT, CDR2 YYREEE (reference sequence). CDR3 size: 16 residues. Losses at the gene ends were 4 bases for V and 6 bases for J; bases not matched to a gene: 14. This CDR3 reads CASSPGTGPGGAEAFF. CDR3 sequence (DNA): TGTGCCAGCAGCCCTGGGACAGGCCCGGGTGGCGCTGAAGCTTTCTTT.

This sequence joins TRBV12-3 or TRBV12-4 and TRBJ2-5; TRBD1 is a possible D gene (6 bases). V lost 5 bases to trimming and J lost 2 bases, with 9 bases between them. The CDR3 is 13 amino acids. The DNA for the CDR3 is TGTGCCAGCAGTCCGGGACAACAAGAGACCCAGTACTTC. Translated: CASSPGQQETQYF.

The J gene is TRBJ2-2, the V gene TRBV6-1, with 7 bases lining up with TRBD2. The CDR3 is 17 residues long. Germline values: CDR1 MNHNS, CDR2 SASEGT. Trimming cost V 4 bases and J 4 bases; bases outside gene matches: 12. The CDR3 reads CASSARGGLSGTGELFF. CDR3 DNA: TGTGCCAGCAGTGCCCGGGGAGGGCTGAGTGGCACCGGGGAGCTGTTTTTT.

This clone was detected only once. The V gene is TRBV15, the J gene TRBJ2-2; TRBD1 matches at 12 bases. The CDR3 extends over 18 amino acids. The germline V gene has CDR1 LNHNV and CDR2 YYDKDF (reference sequence). Germline trimming cut 0 bases from V and 8 bases from J; bases unmatched to any gene: 10. The CDR3 DNA reads TGTGCCACCAGCAGAGATCCTCTGGGACAGGGGGCCTGGGGGGAGCTGTTTTTT. Protein product: CATSRDPLGQGAWGELFF.

This chain links TRBV19 with TRBJ2-5; 9 bases match TRBD2. CDR1 and CDR2 (germline): LNHDA, SQIVND (reference sequence). After removal of 2 bases from V and 2 bases from J, the junction contained 3 bases not matched to a gene. The CDR3 runs to 15 residues. The CDR3, as DNA: TGTGCCAGTAGTATAATAGCGGGGGCTCAAGAGACCCAGTACTTC. Its protein product is CASSIIAGAQETQYF.

The genes are TRBV6-5 and TRBJ2-5, with a weak D call TRBD1 (6 bases). The CDR3 is 14 amino acids. Trimming cost V 6 bases and J 3 bases, with 14 bases left between them. Germline CDR1 and CDR2: MNHEY and SVGAGI. The CDR3 region is CASSGTPYEETQYF. The CDR3 DNA reads TGTGCCAGCAGCGGGACACCGTACGAAGAGACCCAGTACTTC.

J is TRBJ1-5 and V is TRBV30; D unclear. The CDR3 loop spans 12 amino acids. V was shortened by 2 bases and J by 9 bases, with 11 bases between the two germline ends. CDR1 and CDR2 (germline): GTSNPN, SVGIG (reference sequence). This CDR3 is CAWSLAMTPQHF. The CDR3 DNA sequence: TGTGCCTGGAGTCTAGCGATGACGCCCCAGCATTTT.

In its sample, this clone was seen once. The DNA of the CDR3 is TGTGTCCAGACCGGACGACAGACCTATGGCTACACCTTC. This gives the protein CVQTGRQTYGYTF. The chain employs TRBV2 and TRBJ1-2; tentative D call: TRBD1 (5 bases). CDR3 length: 13 residues. CDR1 is SNHLY, CDR2 FYNNEI, per germline.

This clone was recorded once. This chain uses TRBV29-1 with TRBJ1-2, with TRBD1 identical over 8 bases. Trimming cost V 6 bases and J 8 bases; bases outside gene matches: 8. Germline V gene sequence: CDR1 SQVTM, CDR2 ANQGSEA. The CDR3 loop spans 12 amino acids. The CDR3 DNA is TGCAGCGTCTCGGACAGGGTGACGGGCTACACCTTC. Protein product: CSVSDRVTGYTF.

The V gene is TRBV12-5, the J gene TRBJ2-1; 9 bases agree with TRBD1. Losses at the gene ends were 5 bases for V and 8 bases for J; bases not matched to a gene: 10. Per germline, CDR1 LGHNT and CDR2 FRNRAP. The CDR3 extends over 15 amino acids. CDR3 in amino acids: CASGSYRGRTDEQFF. DNA for the CDR3: TGTGCTAGTGGTAGCTACAGGGGGCGTACTGATGAGCAGTTCTTC.

This clone was seen a few times. V and J are TRBV5-1 and TRBJ1-5; 7 positions match TRBD1. The CDR3 totals 14 residues. The ends lost 3 bases at V and 4 bases at J; junction bases unmatched: 4. Germline-derived CDR1 and CDR2 are SGHRS and YFSETQ. CDR3 protein: CASSSGTANQPQHF. CDR3 sequence (DNA): TGCGCCAGCAGCTCTGGGACAGCTAATCAGCCCCAGCATTTT.

This chain joins TRBV5-4 and TRBJ1-2; 7 bases are shared with TRBD1. The trim removed 4 bases at V and 2 bases at J, leaving 2 bases unmatched. CDR3 length: 13 residues. CDR1 and CDR2 from the germline V gene are SGHNT and YYREEE (reference sequence). CDR3 amino acids: CASSKDRNYGYTF. Here the CDR3 DNA reads TGTGCCAGCAGCAAGGACAGGAACTATGGCTACACCTTC.

CDR3 bases: TGTGCCAGCAGCTTAAGGGGGGGCATTGAAGCTTTCTTT. Translation gives CASSLRGGIEAFF. The chain has TRBV7-9 and TRBJ1-1, with a possible D match to TRBD1 (6 bases). In germline, CDR1 is SEHNR, CDR2 FQNEAQ (reference sequence). The ends were cut back, 2 bases at V and 7 bases at J, with 11 bases in the middle. This CDR3 spans 13 amino acids.

V is TRBV7-8 and J is TRBJ2-2; 8 positions match TRBD1. CDR1 is SGHVS and CDR2 is FQNEAQ in the germline V gene. There are 15 residues in the CDR3. The ends lost 3 bases at V and 5 bases at J; junction bases unmatched: 5. CDR3 sequence: CASSFRGRETGELFF. In DNA form, the CDR3 reads TGTGCCAGCAGCTTCAGGGGGCGCGAGACCGGGGAGCTGTTTTTT.

This clone has just a few counts. The rearrangement uses TRBV5-1 and TRBJ1-5, with D perhaps TRBD1 (5 bases). The CDR3 loop spans 15 amino acids. Germline V gene lookup returns CDR1 SGHRS and CDR2 YFSETQ. Trimming cost V 0 bases and J 5 bases, with 12 bases left between them. Written as DNA, the CDR3 is TGCGCCAGCAGCTTGGGGGGCGGAATAGATCAGCCCCAGCATTTT. This gives the protein CASSLGGGIDQPQHF.

This clone showed up just a few times. This chain joins TRBV7-2 and TRBJ2-1, with TRBD1 as a possible D gene (6 bases). The CDR3 sequence is 17 residues long. Trimming stripped 6 bases from V and 0 bases from J, with 18 bases between. In germline, CDR1 is SGHTA, CDR2 FQGNSA. The DNA for the CDR3 is TGTGCCAGCAGGCCGGGGATAGGGGGTTACTCCTACAATGAGCAGTTCTTC. Translating it yields CASRPGIGGYSYNEQFF.

The V gene is TRBV5-5, the J gene TRBJ1-1; no clear D. Trimming cost V 1 base and J 1 base, with 8 bases left between them. CDR1 and CDR2 (germline): SGHKS, YYEKEE (reference sequence). This CDR3 has 14 amino acids. CDR3 DNA: TGTGCCAGCAGCTTGTCTCAGAAGAACACTGAAGCTTTCTTT. This codes for CASSLSQKNTEAFF.